The 10 T cell receptor beta chains reported below all come from one sample, sequenced in a study of control samples from healthy donors and cancer patients. Sequenced by immunoSEQ multiplex PCR; TCRdb stores in-frame clones only, minus some. The table lists around 170,000 clones, approximately 92% of them singletons. Sequencing used blood. These receptors all come from a man between 25 and 39 years old in good health.

This clone has at least ten counts. The chain couples TRBV6-1 to TRBJ2-7; TRBD1 matches at 10 bases. The CDR3 totals 13 residues. Losses at the gene ends were 1 base for V and 7 bases for J; bases not matched to a gene: 1. The germline CDR1 and CDR2 sequences are MNHNS and SASEGT. The CDR3 reads CASSEGDRGEQYF. The CDR3 bases are TGTGCCAGCAGTGAAGGGGACAGGGGTGAGCAGTACTTC.

The V and J genes are TRBV6-5 and TRBJ2-5; D is undetermined. Germline V gives CDR1 MNHEY, CDR2 SVGAGI. The CDR3 totals 13 residues. V dropped 5 bases and J dropped 5 bases, with 12 bases sitting between them. CDR3 nucleotides: TGTGCCAGCAGTCTCTATGCGAGGGAGACCCAGTACTTC. This gives the protein CASSLYARETQYF.

This chain uses TRBV19 with TRBJ2-3; TRBD1 aligns across 7 bases. Germline V CDR1 and CDR2: LNHDA, SQIVND (reference sequence). The CDR3 totals 15 residues. V was pared by 5 bases and J by 4 bases, with 9 bases of the junction left unmatched. CDR3 sequence: CASSPSTGVADTQYF. CDR3 nucleotide sequence: TGTGCCAGTAGTCCATCAACAGGGGTGGCAGATACGCAGTATTTT.

The chain links TRBV11-2 to TRBJ2-5; D possibly matches TRBD1 or TRBD2 (6 bases each). Trimming pared 5 bases from V and 5 bases from J, leaving 15 bases between. Germline values: CDR1 SGHAT, CDR2 FQNNGV. The CDR3 loop spans 14 amino acids. Written as DNA, the CDR3 is TGTGCCAGCAGCCAGACTAGGAGGGGGGAGACCCAGTACTTC. Amino acid sequence: CASSQTRRGETQYF.

The CDR3 here is CASSLLTGVENEQFF. DNA for the CDR3: TGTGCCAGCAGTTTATTGACGGGAGTGGAGAATGAGCAGTTCTTC. The rearrangement links TRBV28 to TRBJ2-1; TRBD2 is a possible D gene (6 bases). V lost 1 base and J lost 7, with 14 bases in between. The CDR3 runs 15 residues. Germline lookup yields CDR1 MDHEN and CDR2 SYDVKM. Combining the CDR3 with reference TRBV28 and TRBJ2-1 gives the whole variable domain DVKVTQSSRYLVKRTGEKVFLECVQDMDHENMFWYRQDPGLGLRLIYFSYDVKMKEKGDIPEGYSVSREKKERFSLILESASTNQTSMYLCASSLLTGVENEQFFGPGTRLTVL.

The V and J genes are TRBV6-5 and TRBJ2-1; D gene uncertain. The germline V and J ends were trimmed by 4 bases and 10 bases, with 8 bases remaining between them. The CDR3 has 11 residues. Germline V gene lookup returns CDR1 MNHEY and CDR2 SVGAGI. The CDR3 loop reads CASSSKLEQFF. In DNA form, the CDR3 reads TGTGCCAGCAGTTCTAAATTAGAGCAGTTCTTC.

V and J are TRBV18 and TRBJ1-3; D remains unclear. V was cut by 3 bases and J by 0 bases, with 6 bases left in between. Germline V gene lookup returns CDR1 KGHSH and CDR2 LQKENI. The CDR3 consists of 14 residues. The CDR3 protein is CASSPGVSGNTIYF. As DNA, the CDR3 is TGTGCCAGCTCACCGGGCGTCTCTGGAAACACCATATATTTT.

This rearrangement joins TRBV28 to TRBJ2-7; 8 bases fit TRBD2. This CDR3 has 15 residues. V lost 8 bases, J lost 0 bases, and 9 bases stayed unmatched. The germline V gene encodes CDR1 MDHEN and CDR2 SYDVKM. CDR3 sequence: CASAGTGGGSYEQYF. Written as DNA, the CDR3 is TGTGCCAGCGCTGGGACGGGAGGGGGCTCCTACGAGCAGTACTTC.

V and J are TRBV12-3 or TRBV12-4 and TRBJ2-1; 8 bases are a match to TRBD2. V shed 5 bases, J shed 6 bases, and the junction held 3 bases outside the gene matches. The CDR3 runs 13 residues. The CDR3 loop is CASSRTSTNEQFF. In nucleotides, the CDR3 is TGTGCCAGCAGTCGGACTAGCACCAATGAGCAGTTCTTC.

The chain links TRBV11-2 to TRBJ2-7; TRBD1 is a possible D gene (6 bases). The CDR3 is 14 amino acids. CDR1 and CDR2 from the germline V gene are SGHAT and FQNNGV. Trimming shortened V by 1 base and J by 4 bases, and 11 bases separated the two germline ends. Here the CDR3 reads CASSLGRDTYEQYF. The CDR3, as DNA: TGTGCCAGCAGCTTAGGACGGGACACTTACGAGCAGTACTTC.